The clone carrying this T cell receptor (beta chain) has only a few counts. This may be a read error, as it is one base from a much larger clone. This CDR3 is missing its conserved last phenylalanine or tryptophan, likely due to a read error. All patients reached thyroid surgery having received no treatment beforehand. This specimen comes from a study of metastatic and nonmetastatic thyroid tumors. TCRdb re-analyzed the PCR reads through MiXCR. Counted here are 30,000 to 40,000 clones, 13% occurring once; the ten biggest clones make up 9.5%. This CDR3 spans 14 amino acids. V was clipped by 4 bases and J by 5 bases, with 14 bases between them. CDR1 and CDR2 from the germline V gene are MNHEY and SVGAGI.

Sequences were obtained from blood. The chain has TRBV6-5 and TRBJ1-2; a possible D gene is TRBD1 (5 bases). The origin of this receptor is a female donor with papillary thyroid cancer or a benign thyroid nodule (not recorded which). Some clones in this sample may be carry-over from other donors' samples. The CDR3 here is CASSSSQGKYGYTL. In nucleotides, the CDR3 is TGTGCCAGCAGTTCATCCCAGGGTAAATATGGCTACACCCTC.